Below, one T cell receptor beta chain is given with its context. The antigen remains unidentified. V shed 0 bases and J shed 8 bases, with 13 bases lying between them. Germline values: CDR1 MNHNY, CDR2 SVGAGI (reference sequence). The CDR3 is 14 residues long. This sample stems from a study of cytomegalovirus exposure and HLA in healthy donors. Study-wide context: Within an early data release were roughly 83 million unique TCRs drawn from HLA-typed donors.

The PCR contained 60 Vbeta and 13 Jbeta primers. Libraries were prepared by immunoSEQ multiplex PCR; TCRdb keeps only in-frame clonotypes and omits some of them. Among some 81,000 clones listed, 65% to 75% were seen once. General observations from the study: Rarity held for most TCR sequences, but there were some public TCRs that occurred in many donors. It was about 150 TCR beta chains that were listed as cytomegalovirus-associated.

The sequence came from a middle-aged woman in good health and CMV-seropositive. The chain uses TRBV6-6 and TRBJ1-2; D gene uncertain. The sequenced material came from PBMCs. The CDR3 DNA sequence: TGTGCCAGCAGTTACTCGGGCAGGTGGGAGGGCTACACCTTC. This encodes CASSYSGRWEGYTF.